This T cell receptor (beta chain) was sequenced for a study of CD8+ T cells in alopecia areata. RNA, once extracted, was reverse transcribed into cDNA for use as the sequencing template. Clones were sequenced by immunoSEQ multiplex PCR, and TCRdb holds only the in-frame ones, with some missing. Here the sample spans over 95,000 clones, less than 50% being singletons. This clone has only one observation. V lost 7 bases and J lost 9, with 13 bases in between. The CDR3 has 12 amino acids. Germline CDR1 is GTSNPN and CDR2 is SVGIG (reference sequence). The chain recombines TRBV30 with TRBJ1-6; D might be TRBD1 (5 bases). The TCR comes from a human donor with alopecia areata. Sequencing input: CD4+ T cells sorted from blood. The DNA of the CDR3 is TGTGCCTCAACCTGGGGGTTTTCACCCCTCCACTTT. Its translation: CASTWGFSPLHF.